This entry features one T cell receptor (beta chain) sequence. What it recognizes is unknown. This sample stems from a study of T cell repertoires in cytomegalovirus infection. Study-wide background: Researchers turned to recently identified HLA-C-restricted CMV epitopes as well as well-studied HLA-B-restricted ones. The public TCR beta signatures pointed to both CMV infection and matching HLA type.

Per the germline V gene, CDR1 is SGHTA and CDR2 is FQGNSA. Trimming cost V 7 bases and J 9 bases, with 10 bases left between them. This CDR3 contains 11 residues. TCRdb fed the reads into MiXCR, producing one record per CDR3 protein. This table holds tens of thousands of distinct CDR3 sequences, roughly 21% found once. This TCR came from a human donor in good health (CMV status not recorded). Some clones in this sample may be carry-over from other donors' samples. Specimen: CD8+ T cells from cultured PBMCs, collected from culture after CMV antigen stimulation. The chain has TRBV7-2 and TRBJ2-1; unclear D gene. CDR3: CASTDFPEQFF. The CDR3 DNA follows: TGTGCCAGCACCGATTTTCCTGAGCAGTTCTTC.